The 31 T cell receptor beta chains below were found in one sample sequenced in a study of type 1 regulatory T cells. Their cognate antigens are unknown. Study outcomes and limitations: Type 1 regulatory T cells had a more restricted TCR repertoire than non-type 1 regulatory T cells.

TCRdb re-called the reads with MiXCR, one entry per CDR3 protein. The sample contains around 5,000 distinct CDR3 sequences, around 26% of which appear only once. The sequenced sample consisted of cultured type 1 regulatory T (Tr1) cells, either the whole culture or a sorted fraction (not recorded which). The receptor source for this set is a human donor in good health.

Comment on this clonotype: A junction end diverges from the germline sequence, so it may reflect a read error. The chain carries TRBV7-2 and TRBJ1-5, with D unclear. CDR3 length: 14 amino acids. Per the germline V gene, CDR1 is SGHTA and CDR2 is FQGNSA. The CDR3 protein is CASSLESSNQPQHF. CDR3 in DNA: TGTGCCAGCAGCTTAGAGTCAAGTAATCAACCCCAGCATTTT.

This chain joins TRBV18 and TRBJ2-5; TRBD1 aligns across 7 bases. V shed 6 bases and J 2 bases; nucleotides not matched to a gene: 9. This CDR3 region has 15 residues. Germline V gene sequence: CDR1 KGHSH, CDR2 LQKENI. CDR3 bases: TGTGCCAGCTCCCGGACCCCGGGACAGCAAGAGACCCAGTACTTC. Translation: CASSRTPGQQETQYF.

The genes are TRBV11-2 and TRBJ2-7; 7 bases line up with TRBD2. J lost 1 base, V lost 2 bases, and 17 bases had no gene match. CDR3 length: 19 amino acids. Looked up from germline, CDR1 is SGHAT and CDR2 is FQNNGV. The CDR3 here is CASSLLRGGGGGWSYEQYF. The CDR3 coding sequence is TGTGCCAGCAGCTTATTAAGGGGTGGCGGCGGGGGATGGTCCTACGAGCAGTACTTC.

With regard to this clonotype: A much more abundant neighbour one base away suggests this may be a read error. This chain connects TRBV6-1 to TRBJ1-5, with D perhaps matching TRBD1 (6 bases). The V end lost 4 bases, the J end lost 7 bases, and 20 bases lay between the germline ends. Germline assignment: CDR1 MNHNS and CDR2 SASEGT. The CDR3 sequence is 16 residues long. The CDR3 reads CASSGEVARGGQPQHF. The CDR3 region has the DNA TGTGCCAGCAGTGGAGAGGTTGCGAGGGGGGGACAGCCCCAGCATTTT.

This clonotype was seen a handful of times. The chain joins TRBV6-6 to TRBJ2-7, with a weak D call TRBD1 (6 bases). Germline V gives CDR1 MNHNY, CDR2 SVGAGI (reference sequence). The CDR3 contains 15 residues. The V gene lost 6 bases and the J gene lost 0 bases, with 15 bases spanning the gap. CDR3 residues: CASRRTEGDSYEQYF. The CDR3 DNA reads as TGTGCCAGCAGAAGAACCGAGGGGGACTCCTACGAGCAGTACTTC.

The chain employs TRBV7-6 and TRBJ2-2; 7 bases are a match to TRBD1. CDR3 length: 17 amino acids. With 5 bases clipped from V and 5 bases from J, the junction kept 14 bases outside the gene matches. CDR1 and CDR2 (germline): SGHVS, FNYEAQ. In DNA, the CDR3 is TGTGCCAGCAGCCCCCTCGGGACAGTGGGCAAGACCGGGGAGCTGTTTTTT. This translates into CASSPLGTVGKTGELFF.

This clonotype was picked up a small number of times. The rearrangement uses TRBV6-4 and TRBJ2-1, with D possibly TRBD2 on 5 matching bases. CDR1 MRHNA and CDR2 SNTAGT come from the germline V gene. Deletions cut 6 bases from V and 9 bases from J, with 9 bases between. This CDR3 region has 11 residues. The CDR3 region is CASRERGEQFF. In nucleotides, the CDR3 is TGTGCCAGCAGGGAACGGGGTGAGCAGTTCTTC.

On this clonotype itself: A much bigger clone sits one base away, suggesting this may be a read error. The gene calls are TRBV18 and TRBJ2-7; D is possibly TRBD1 (5 bases). Trimming removed 3 bases at V and 3 bases at J, with 12 bases between. CDR1 KGHSH and CDR2 LQKENI come from the germline V gene. This CDR3 has 14 residues. The CDR3 spells CASSPTQGDYEQYF. CDR3 bases: TGTGCCAGCTCACCCACCCAGGGCGACTACGAGCAGTACTTC.

There are many counts of this clonotype. This sequence joins TRBV2 and TRBJ1-1; a weak D match, TRBD1 (5 bases). Germline V gene data show CDR1 as SNHLY and CDR2 as FYNNEI. CDR3 size: 15 residues. The V and J ends lost 0 bases and 4 bases respectively, with 12 bases between them. The CDR3 region is CASSEAGGHLTEAFF. In DNA, the CDR3 is TGTGCCAGCAGTGAAGCAGGAGGACACCTCACTGAAGCTTTCTTT. Full variable domain (missing parts from reference TRBV2 and TRBJ1-1): EPEVTQTPSHQVTQMGQEVILRCVPISNHLYFYWYRQILGQKVEFLVSFYNNEISEKSEIFDDQFSVERPDGSNFTLKIRSTKLEDSAMYFCASSEAGGHLTEAFFGQGTRLTVV.

Sample share makes this clonotype medium-sized. The gene calls are TRBV27 and TRBJ2-1; no firm D call. The CDR3 has 13 residues. The V end was cut by 5 bases, the J end by 9 bases, with 14 bases between. Germline CDR1 is MNHEY and CDR2 is SMNVEV (reference sequence). The CDR3 DNA reads TGTGCCAGCAGTCCCGCACCTGGGCGTGAGCAGTTCTTC. This codes for CASSPAPGREQFF.

This chain uses TRBV18 with TRBJ2-7; D not certain. The V end lost 0 bases, the J end lost 6 bases, and 21 bases lay between the germline ends. Germline V gives CDR1 KGHSH, CDR2 LQKENI. This CDR3 has 17 amino acids. The CDR3 loop is CASSPPRQAGFVPEQYF. CDR3 coding DNA: TGTGCCAGCTCACCACCGAGGCAGGCCGGCTTCGTCCCCGAGCAGTACTTC.

As concerns this clonotype: With only one base between it and a far larger clone, this is likely a read error. This rearrangement joins TRBV12-3 or TRBV12-4 to TRBJ2-7; 7 bases line up with TRBD2. The CDR3 length is 15 residues. The CDR3 region has the DNA TGTGCCGGCAGTCACATCGCTAGCGGCATCTACGAGCAGTACTTC. Translation gives CAGSHIASGIYEQYF.

The V and J genes are TRBV6-2 or TRBV6-3 and TRBJ2-7, with 10 nucleotides matching TRBD1. Germline V gene lookup returns CDR1 MNHEY and CDR2 SVGEGT. Trimming cost V 5 bases and J 4 bases; bases outside gene matches: 11. This CDR3 contains 16 residues. The CDR3 is CASSKIRTGGPYEQYF. DNA for the CDR3: TGTGCCAGCAGTAAGATACGGACAGGGGGGCCGTACGAGCAGTACTTC.

This clonotype has just a few counts. DNA for the CDR3: TGCAGTGCTCCCCGCCCCCAGGGGGCGTGGGTGTCTTTCTTT. Translated: CSAPRPQGAWVSFF. The chain joins TRBV20-1 to TRBJ1-1; 8 bases agree with TRBD1. The trim removed 5 bases at V and 12 bases at J, leaving 17 bases unmatched. The germline V gene encodes CDR1 DFQATT and CDR2 SNEGSKA (reference sequence). CDR3 length: 14 residues.

This clonotype was seen a handful of times. The rearrangement uses TRBV7-2 and TRBJ2-5; TRBD2 aligns across 13 bases. Per germline, CDR1 SGHTA and CDR2 FQGNSA. CDR3 length: 16 amino acids. V was clipped by 3 bases and J by 4 bases; unmatched bases: 5. In DNA, the CDR3 is TGTGCCAGCAGCTTCGACGGACTAGCGGGGGCAGAGACCCAGTACTTC. It yields the protein CASSFDGLAGAETQYF.

This clonotype was counted only a few times. This chain joins TRBV12-3 or TRBV12-4 and TRBJ1-1; 10 bases line up with TRBD1. J lost 3 bases, V lost 3 bases, and 4 bases had no gene match. The CDR3 totals 15 residues. The CDR3 here is CASSFRGTGDTEAFF. The DNA for the CDR3 is TGTGCCAGCAGTTTCCGCGGGACAGGGGACACTGAAGCTTTCTTT.

The chain has TRBV4-1 and TRBJ1-6; 7 nucleotides line up with TRBD1. The germline V gene encodes CDR1 MGHRA and CDR2 YSYEKL. V lost 2 bases, J lost 8 bases, and 12 bases stayed unmatched. This CDR3 region has 17 residues. The CDR3 nucleotides are TGCGCCAGCAGCCAAATCCCCCAGGCAGGGGGTTATTCACCCCTCCACTTT. Translating it yields CASSQIPQAGGYSPLHF.

This clonotype was recorded many times. The chain carries TRBV12-3 or TRBV12-4 and TRBJ1-6; D is ambiguous. This CDR3 region has 14 residues. Trimming removed 2 bases from V and 7 bases from J, with 9 bases in between. The CDR3 spells CASSLRGMNSPLHF. The CDR3 DNA reads as TGTGCCAGCAGTTTAAGAGGGATGAATTCACCCCTCCACTTT.

Worth noting for this clonotype: A much larger clone sits a single nucleotide away, making a read error possible. The CDR3 carries no conserved terminal phenylalanine or tryptophan, so it likely arises from a read error. The chain is built from TRBV6-6 and TRBJ1-1, with 10 positions matching TRBD1. The CDR3 spans 16 residues. The junction had 8 bases not matched to a gene; V was cut back by 5 bases and J by 2 bases. Germline CDR1 is MNHNY and CDR2 is SVGAGI (reference sequence). The CDR3 is CASSNDRGLGNTEAFL. The CDR3 DNA reads TGTGCCAGCAGTAATGACAGGGGGCTTGGAAACACTGAAGCTTTCCTT.

This clonotype showed up many times. The rearrangement links TRBV5-1 to TRBJ1-1; D uncertain. Looked up from germline, CDR1 is SGHRS and CDR2 is YFSETQ. There are 13 residues in the CDR3. V was pared by 0 bases and J by 1 base, with 4 bases between. The CDR3 region is CASSLDWNTEAFF. Written as DNA, the CDR3 is TGCGCCAGCAGCTTGGATTGGAACACTGAAGCTTTCTTT.

This clonotype is deemed medium-sized. The genes are TRBV6-5 and TRBJ1-2; 9 bases align to TRBD1. The CDR3 extends over 15 amino acids. J gave up 8 bases and V 6 bases, and 13 bases lay outside the gene matches. Germline V gene data show CDR1 as MNHEY and CDR2 as SVGAGI. The CDR3 DNA is TGTGCCAGCAGGCGTCAACCGGGACAGGGTGCAGGCTACACCTTC. Amino acids: CASRRQPGQGAGYTF.

Notes on this clonotype: This could be a read error, since a much larger clone is one nucleotide away. The conserved phenylalanine or tryptophan normally closing the CDR3 is absent here, so this likely arose from a read error. The chain is built from TRBV18 and TRBJ1-3; D unresolved. V was shortened by 4 bases and J by 0 bases, with 16 bases between the two germline ends. CDR1 and CDR2 from the germline V gene are KGHSH and LQKENI. The CDR3 covers 17 residues. The CDR3 is CASSLLSGAFSGNTIYS. CDR3 coding DNA: TGTGCCAGCTCACTACTAAGTGGAGCATTCTCTGGAAACACCATATATTCT.

The V call is TRBV12-3 or TRBV12-4, the J call TRBJ1-2, with 9 bases matching TRBD1. Trimming took 4 bases from V and 2 from J; bases not matched to a gene: 5. The CDR3 has 15 residues. The CDR3 DNA reads as TGTGCCAGCAGTTCGGGACAGGGAGGGAACTATGGCTACACCTTC. Translation gives CASSSGQGGNYGYTF.

This clonotype appeared many times. V is TRBV3-1 and J is TRBJ2-3, with D possibly being TRBD2 (5 bases). The CDR3 has 16 amino acids. The ends were cut back, 1 base at V and 0 bases at J, with 11 bases in the middle. Per the germline V gene, CDR1 is LGHDT and CDR2 is YNNKEL (reference sequence). The CDR3 spells CASSQVSGVSTDTQYF. CDR3 bases: TGTGCCAGCAGCCAAGTGAGCGGAGTAAGCACAGATACGCAGTATTTT.

The rearrangement joins TRBV5-1 to TRBJ1-2; D is uncertain. The V gene lost 0 bases and the J gene lost 4 bases, with 10 bases spanning the gap. Germline lookup yields CDR1 SGHRS and CDR2 YFSETQ. The CDR3 has 14 residues. The CDR3 DNA is TGCGCCAGCAGCTTGGATGGGTATACCTATGGCTACACCTTC. Translation gives CASSLDGYTYGYTF.

By its share, this clonotype is medium-sized. The chain carries TRBV7-9 and TRBJ1-1; 8 nucleotides line up with TRBD1. The V and J ends lost 5 bases and 5 bases, in that order; junction bases with no gene match: 7. There are 14 residues in the CDR3. Germline assignment: CDR1 SEHNR and CDR2 FQNEAQ (reference sequence). The CDR3 region is CASSAQGARTEAFF. Here the CDR3 DNA reads TGTGCCAGCAGCGCCCAGGGGGCAAGGACTGAAGCTTTCTTT.

The chain joins TRBV6-1 to TRBJ1-1; 8 bases line up with TRBD1. The CDR3 spans 16 residues. The V and J ends lost 4 bases and 5 bases, in that order; junction bases with no gene match: 12. Looked up from germline, CDR1 is MNHNS and CDR2 is SASEGT. CDR3 in amino acids: CASSVGGAGGRTEAFF. The CDR3, as DNA: TGTGCCAGCAGTGTCGGGGGGGCAGGGGGCCGGACTGAAGCTTTCTTT.

The V call is TRBV6-2 or TRBV6-3, the J call TRBJ2-2; no firm D call. Germline V CDR1 and CDR2: MNHEY, SVGEGT. Trimming removed 0 bases from V and 9 bases from J, with 17 bases in between. CDR3 length: 16 amino acids. This CDR3 reads CASSYSRTSLTRELFF. The CDR3 nucleotides are TGTGCCAGCAGTTACTCGCGAACATCCTTGACCAGGGAGCTGTTTTTT.

This clonotype turned up a few times. The chain employs TRBV7-9 and TRBJ1-6; no clear D gene. The germline V and J ends were trimmed by 3 bases and 13 bases, with 7 bases remaining between them. The CDR3 covers 11 residues. Germline assignment: CDR1 SEHNR and CDR2 FQNEAQ (reference sequence). CDR3 coding DNA: TGTGCCAGCAGCTTTGAGGCGCCCCTCCACTTT. It encodes CASSFEAPLHF.

The table lists this clonotype with a few counts. The rearrangement links TRBV12-3 or TRBV12-4 to TRBJ1-5, with 10 bases that match TRBD1. The CDR3 has 16 amino acids. Trimming at V came to 5 bases and at J to 6 bases, leaving 10 bases not matched to a gene. CDR3 sequence reads: CASSPYWTGGGQPQHF. Written as DNA, the CDR3 is TGTGCCAGCAGTCCCTACTGGACAGGGGGTGGTCAGCCCCAGCATTTT.

The chain uses TRBV7-2 and TRBJ2-6, with 8 bases fitting TRBD1. J was trimmed by 0 bases and V by 1 base; bases with no gene match: 2. This CDR3 contains 17 residues. The germline gives CDR1 SGHTA, CDR2 FQGNSA. The DNA for the CDR3 is TGTGCCAGCAGCTTAGGGACAGGGATCTCTGGGGCCAACGTCCTGACTTTC. Its translation: CASSLGTGISGANVLTF.